This entry is about one T cell receptor beta chain. There is no known antigen for this receptor. No base quality information exists; no much larger clone differs at one position. This record belongs to a study of cytotoxic CD8 clonotypes in ibrutinib-treated CLL (dated by TCRdb to the early 2020s). About the full investigation: The cohort included around 15 treatment-naive and 11 relapsed/refractory patients; approximately 17 were IGHV unmutated. Partial responses were observed in around 25 patients and complete responses in 2; after a median follow-up of 68 months, remission was maintained in approximately 14 patients and progression was observed in roughly twelve. The response samples were drawn at a median of approximately 11 months into treatment, with a range of roughly 6 to 36 months. Samples averaged approximately 260,000 productive templates and more than 85,000 productive rearrangements. Of the 86 participants in the trial, about two dozen had longitudinal samples available. Cryopreserved peripheral blood mononuclear cells were obtained prior to treatment, at the time of response, and at either disease progression or sustained remission. All remission and progressive disease samples were collected while patients were still receiving ibrutinib. Overall study outcomes, separate from this receptor: Public clonotypes were rare and either shrank or stayed stable during treatment, and the rise in clonality at ibrutinib response reflected expansion of private clonotypes. Sampling times were not matched between sustained-remission and progressing patients, and lymph node repertoires were not studied. At baseline, clonality was higher than in age-matched healthy donors and showed a strong correlation with circulating CD8+ T-cell counts. Clonality increased at ibrutinib response, stayed stable in sustained remission, and fell back toward baseline at progression.

Reading the label with the study, this specimen's time point is: 24 months on ibrutinib. For TCR beta library preparation, about 1.8 micrograms of genomic DNA were isolated from cryopreserved PBMCs. Longitudinal blood samples from CLL patients on ibrutinib monotherapy underwent high-throughput TCR beta sequencing. The patients took part in an open-label, single-center phase 2 trial of ibrutinib monotherapy. Including the terminal cysteine and phenylalanine, the CDR3 comprises 13 residues. The CDR3 DNA has 39 bases and is translated from base 1. Cut back by 5 bases and 2 bases, the V and J ends lie 11 bases apart. CDR1 GTSNPN and CDR2 SVGIG were looked up in the germline V gene (reference sequence). A MiSeq instrument was used for deep resolution sequencing, which targeted depths ranging from 1 in 1 million up to 1 in 200,000 T cells, with coverage averaging 10x for each clonotype. The immunoSEQ hsTCRB Kit was used to generate TCR beta libraries. For the original study's pipeline: ImmunoSEQ Data Assistant and ImmunoSEQ Analyzer were used for data analysis, and V, D and J genes were assigned according to IMGT definitions. Clonality, which ranges from 0 to 1, was calculated as one minus the normalized Shannon entropy of productive rearrangement frequencies. Public clonotype analysis was restricted to overrepresented clonotypes comprising at least 0.05% of each patient's repertoire. About a dozen age-matched healthy donor repertoires from immuneACCESS were used as controls for clonality. TCRdb obtained this table from immuneACCESS and retained in-frame rearrangements with V and J assigned. These tables miss some clones; where compared with another copy, unresolved V genes account for less than half of the shortfall, and the remainder is unexplained. D and trimming were read from the DNA, whereas the V and J calls and clone size are those reported in that table. Present in this sample are about 92,000 clones, 60% to 80% of which were seen just once. Roughly 25% of the sample is in the top ten clones.

This specimen consisted of PBMCs, obtained after 24 months of ibrutinib treatment. Rearrangement joined TRBV30 to TRBJ2-3; there is no confident call for the D gene. This clonotype was obtained from a human donor with chronic lymphocytic leukemia. DNA sequence: TGTGCCTGGGACGCCAGCGACACAGATACGCAGTATTTT. This encodes CAWDASDTDTQYF.